The next 11 T cell receptor beta chains were all read from a single sample in a study of immune cell composition in non-small cell lung cancer. Here immunoSEQ multiplex PCR was the method, and the copy in TCRdb shows in-frame clones only, minus some. The sample has about 4,900 clones, roughly 80% seen once. The sample was lung tumor tissue. The receptors here all came from a human donor with non-small cell lung cancer.

By proportion, this clone is medium-sized. The chain links TRBV19 to TRBJ1-2; D gene unclear. The CDR3 sequence is 16 residues long. Trimming took off 1 base at V and 8 bases at J, with 20 bases between the two ends. Germline V gene lookup returns CDR1 LNHDA and CDR2 SQIVND (reference sequence). CDR3 protein: CASSIVWKTPGGGYTF. The CDR3 DNA follows: TGTGCCAGTAGTATAGTATGGAAGACGCCCGGAGGGGGCTACACCTTC.

Here the CDR3 DNA reads TGTGCCACCAGCAGAGTAGCGTTTAGGTCAGGGGGAGAGACCCAGTACTTC. It translates to CATSRVAFRSGGETQYF. The V and J genes are TRBV15 and TRBJ2-5; TRBD1 agrees at 7 bases. Germline CDR1 LNHNV, CDR2 YYDKDF (reference sequence). Trimming at V came to 1 base and at J to 4 bases, leaving 12 bases not matched to a gene. This CDR3 comprises 17 residues.

This chain connects TRBV25-1 to TRBJ1-6, with 9 positions matching TRBD1. Trimming cost V 4 bases and J 7 bases; bases outside gene matches: 11. The CDR3 contains 17 residues. Germline values: CDR1 MGHDK, CDR2 SYGVNS. The CDR3, as DNA: TGTGCCAGCAGTGGCGGTGGGTCCGGGACAGGGAATTCACCCCTCCACTTT. Amino acid sequence: CASSGGGSGTGNSPLHF.

CDR3 sequence: CASSQENPGGYTDTQYF. The CDR3 coding sequence is TGCGCCAGCAGCCAAGAGAACCCGGGGGGCTACACAGATACGCAGTATTTT. The rearrangement joins TRBV4-3 to TRBJ2-3, with D possibly matching TRBD2 (7 bases). CDR3 length: 17 residues. CDR1 is LGHNA, CDR2 YSLEER, per germline. V was pared by 0 bases and J by 2 bases, with 15 bases between.

V is TRBV10-1 and J is TRBJ2-3, with D uncertain. The V end was cut by 6 bases, the J end by 0 bases, with 7 bases between. CDR1 WNHNN and CDR2 SYGVQD come from the germline V gene (reference sequence). The CDR3 runs to 13 residues. CDR3 bases: TGCGCCAGCAGCGGAGATAGCACAGATACGCAGTATTTT. This encodes CASSGDSTDTQYF.

In its sample, this clone was seen once. The V call is TRBV4-1, the J call TRBJ1-6; D not certain. The length of the CDR3 is 14 residues. V lost 1 base and J 7 bases, leaving 8 bases between the germline ends. Germline CDR1 MGHRA, CDR2 YSYEKL. CDR3 residues: CASSQGRGNSPLHF. The CDR3 coding sequence is TGCGCCAGCAGCCAAGGACGAGGGAATTCACCCCTCCACTTT.

Only a few counts were recorded for this clone. The V call is TRBV6-6, the J call TRBJ2-2, with 10 bases matching TRBD2. V lost 3 bases and J lost 6; bases outside the gene matches: 4. Germline CDR1 reads MNHNY; CDR2 reads SVGAGI (reference sequence). The CDR3 has 15 amino acids. This CDR3 reads CASSYNSGGAGELFF. CDR3 coding DNA: TGTGCCAGCAGTTATAACAGCGGGGGGGCCGGGGAGCTGTTTTTT.

J is TRBJ1-3 and V is TRBV5-6; tentatively, D is TRBD1 (5 bases). V was pared by 4 bases and J by 14 bases, with 22 bases between. The CDR3 is made up of 14 amino acids. Per the germline V gene, CDR1 is SGHDT and CDR2 is YYEEEE. CDR3 bases: TGTGCCAGCAGCCACTGGGGCAGAGCTTCTGGGGTATATTTT. Translation gives CASSHWGRASGVYF. The complete variable domain, with remaining parts taken from reference TRBV5-6 and TRBJ1-3, reads DAGVTQSPTHLIKTRGQQVTLRCSPKSGHDTVSWYQQALGQGPQFIFQYYEEEERQRGNFPDRFSGHQFPNYSSELNVNALLLGDSALYLCASSHWGRASGVYFGEGSWLTVV.

There are a few counts of this clone. This chain joins TRBV5-5 and TRBJ1-2; 7 positions agree with TRBD1. Looked up from germline, CDR1 is SGHKS and CDR2 is YYEKEE (reference sequence). The ends lost 0 bases at V and 0 bases at J; junction bases unmatched: 2. The CDR3 is 15 residues long. The CDR3 protein is CASSLGDSANYGYTF. CDR3 in DNA: TGTGCCAGCAGCTTGGGGGACAGTGCTAACTATGGCTACACCTTC.

This chain connects TRBV5-1 to TRBJ2-3, with TRBD2 identical over 8 bases. V shed 4 bases and J 5 bases; nucleotides not matched to a gene: 9. The CDR3 spans 15 residues. The V gene's germline CDR1 is SGHRS and CDR2 YFSETQ. This CDR3 is CASSENTGGGDTQYF. The CDR3, as DNA: TGCGCCAGCAGCGAGAACACCGGGGGGGGAGATACGCAGTATTTT.

The V and J genes are TRBV7-9 and TRBJ2-1; 7 positions match TRBD2. Germline CDR1 SEHNR, CDR2 FQNEAQ (reference sequence). V lost 5 bases and J lost 14; bases outside the gene matches: 9. The CDR3 contains 12 residues. The DNA for the CDR3 is TGTGCCAGCAGCATAGGGGAGGGTAGGGAGTTCTTC. This encodes CASSIGEGREFF.